This is a list of T cell receptor beta chains from one sample in a study of early T cells in non-severe SARS-CoV-2 infection. TCRdb redid the calling of the 5' RACE reads with MiXCR, one entry per CDR3 protein. The sample comprises tens of thousands of distinct CDR3 sequences, approximately 6% of which are singletons, and 5.3% rests with the top ten. Specimen: whole blood. These receptor sequences come from an adult who was a healthcare worker with PCR-confirmed SARS-CoV-2 infection or an uninfected control (not recorded which). CDR3s include the opening cysteine and the closing phenylalanine or tryptophan. D genes are given only for firm matches. Expanded clones are given a class, and other clones once, few, many or no size at all.

d_gene	j_gene	abundance	len	v_gene	CDR3aa
TRBD1	TRBJ1-2	.	14	TRBV11-3	CASSFRGQNYGYTF
TRBD2	TRBJ2-1	many	16	TRBV5-6	CASSLVTSAFYNEQFF
.	TRBJ1-5	many	14	TRBV2	CASSASRETQPQHF
.	TRBJ2-2	many	19	TRBV10-2	CASSEPYPPGGTNTGELFF
.	TRBJ1-1	once	11	TRBV20-1	CSVTRVTEAFF
TRBD2	TRBJ2-3	many	16	TRBV7-6	CASSPGLAGGADTQYF
.	TRBJ2-2	few	15	TRBV11-3	CASSLRDKNAGELFF
.	TRBJ2-3	.	15	TRBV2	CASSEKRLSTDTQYF
TRBD2	TRBJ2-3	many	14	TRBV20-1	CSASRREGTDTQYF
.	TRBJ2-3	few	14	TRBV5-1	CASSPRERTDTQYF
TRBD2	TRBJ2-1	many	16	TRBV6-5	CASSTGLAGDGNEQFF
.	TRBJ1-3	many	14	TRBV5-6	CASSLRGPGNTIYF
TRBD2	TRBJ2-2	few	16	TRBV6-6	CASSYRGLAGTGELFF
.	TRBJ1-1	many	12	TRBV11-2	CASSLMDSEAFF
TRBD1	TRBJ1-6	many	15	TRBV11-2	CASSFQGDSYSPLHF
.	TRBJ1-3	few	15	TRBV12-3/TRBV12-4	CASSPPVGGLNTIYF
TRBD1	TRBJ2-6	many	17	TRBV6-6	CASRMGQANSGANVLTF
.	TRBJ1-2	.	13	TRBV30	CAWSVRSNYGYTF
.	TRBJ2-2	.	13	TRBV6-6	CASSQRTVGELFF
.	TRBJ2-7	many	14	TRBV6-5	CASSYLGGVNEQYF
.	TRBJ2-5	many	14	TRBV4-3	CASSQSSGQETQYF
.	TRBJ2-7	many	14	TRBV9	CASSVRRVDYEQYF